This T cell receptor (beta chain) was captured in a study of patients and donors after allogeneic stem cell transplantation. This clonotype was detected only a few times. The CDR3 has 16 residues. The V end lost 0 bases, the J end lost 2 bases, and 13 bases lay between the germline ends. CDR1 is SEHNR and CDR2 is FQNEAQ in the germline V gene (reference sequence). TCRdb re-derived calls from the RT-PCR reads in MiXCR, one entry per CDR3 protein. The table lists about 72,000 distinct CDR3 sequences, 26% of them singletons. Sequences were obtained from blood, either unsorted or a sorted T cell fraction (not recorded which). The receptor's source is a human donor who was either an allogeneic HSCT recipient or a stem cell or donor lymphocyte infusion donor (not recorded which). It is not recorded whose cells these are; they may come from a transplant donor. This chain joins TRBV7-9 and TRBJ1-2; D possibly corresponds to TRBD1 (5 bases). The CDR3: CASSLAAAGRNYGYTF. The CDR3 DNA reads TGTGCCAGCAGCTTAGCGGCGGCAGGGAGAAACTATGGCTACACCTTC.